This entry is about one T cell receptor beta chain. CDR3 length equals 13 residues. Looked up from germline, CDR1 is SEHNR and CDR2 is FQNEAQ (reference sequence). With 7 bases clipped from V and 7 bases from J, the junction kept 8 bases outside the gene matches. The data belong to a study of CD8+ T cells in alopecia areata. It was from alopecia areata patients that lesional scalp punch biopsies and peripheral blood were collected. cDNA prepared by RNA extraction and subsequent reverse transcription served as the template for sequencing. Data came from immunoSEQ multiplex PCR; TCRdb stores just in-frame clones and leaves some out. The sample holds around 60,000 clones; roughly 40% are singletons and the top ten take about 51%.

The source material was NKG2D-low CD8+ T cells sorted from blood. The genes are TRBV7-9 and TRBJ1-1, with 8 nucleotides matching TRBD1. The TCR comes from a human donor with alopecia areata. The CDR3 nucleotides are TGTGCCAGCATGGGCAGGGGGCTTGTTGAAGCTTTCTTT. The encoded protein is CASMGRGLVEAFF.